The clone carrying this TCR beta chain was detected only a few times. What it binds is not known. This sample is drawn from a study of beta chain features in type 1 diabetes. Study findings and constraints: Within the patient group, naive, central memory and Treg TCRB repertoires appeared more similar to each other than within healthy donors.

The J segment lost 6 bases and the V segment lost 0 bases, leaving 4 bases of the junction unmatched. Per the germline V gene, CDR1 is SGDLS and CDR2 is YYNGEE. There are 15 residues in the CDR3. cDNA synthesis used the whole RNA isolate, giving expressed TCRB sequences. Sequencing used immunoSEQ multiplex PCR; TCRdb keeps in-frame clones, though not all of them. The sample includes about 320,000 clones, 14% of them seen just once. Sequenced input: central memory CD4+ T cells from blood. The sequence came from a man younger than 40 in good health. The chain carries TRBV9 and TRBJ2-2; TRBD2 aligns across 8 bases. The CDR3 spells CASSVAGGRAGELFF. The CDR3 DNA is TGTGCCAGCAGCGTAGCGGGGGGGCGAGCCGGGGAGCTGTTTTTT.